This entry is about one T cell receptor beta chain. The data belong to a study of blood T cells in healthy people across ages. The CDR3 consists of 14 residues. The germline V gene has CDR1 DFQATT and CDR2 SNEGSKA (reference sequence). Sample-barcoded 5' priming and a J-beta primer mix drove a second PCR of 7 to 11 cycles. TCRdb reanalysed the 5' RACE reads using MiXCR and keeps one entry per CDR3 protein. Of about 680,000 distinct CDR3 sequences in the sample, roughly 49% were seen once. The chain uses TRBV20-1 and TRBJ2-4; D might be TRBD2 (5 bases). Judging by the DNA end, TRBJ2-7 fits better; the J call may be wrong. This clonotype was sampled from a woman aged 60 to 75 in good health. Sequenced sample: blood. In DNA form, the CDR3 reads TGCAGTGCTAGAGGACACGGAGGTCTCTACGAGCAGTACTTC. Translated: CSARGHGGLYEQYF.